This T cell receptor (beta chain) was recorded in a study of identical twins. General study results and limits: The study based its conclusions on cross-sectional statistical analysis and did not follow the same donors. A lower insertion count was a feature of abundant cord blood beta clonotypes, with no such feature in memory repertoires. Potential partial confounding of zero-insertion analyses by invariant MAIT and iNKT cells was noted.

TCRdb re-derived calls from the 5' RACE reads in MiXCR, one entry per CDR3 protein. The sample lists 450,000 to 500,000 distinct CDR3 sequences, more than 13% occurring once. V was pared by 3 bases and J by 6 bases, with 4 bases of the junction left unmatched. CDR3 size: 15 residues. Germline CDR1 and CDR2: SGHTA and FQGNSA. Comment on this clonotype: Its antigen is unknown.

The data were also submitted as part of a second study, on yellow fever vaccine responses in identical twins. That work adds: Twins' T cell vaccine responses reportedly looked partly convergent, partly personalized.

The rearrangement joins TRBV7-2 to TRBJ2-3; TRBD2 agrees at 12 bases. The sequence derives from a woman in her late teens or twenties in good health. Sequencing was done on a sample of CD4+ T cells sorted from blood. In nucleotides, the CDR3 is TGTGCCAGCAGCTTGACTAGCGGGGGTTTTGATACGCAGTATTTT. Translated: CASSLTSGGFDTQYF.